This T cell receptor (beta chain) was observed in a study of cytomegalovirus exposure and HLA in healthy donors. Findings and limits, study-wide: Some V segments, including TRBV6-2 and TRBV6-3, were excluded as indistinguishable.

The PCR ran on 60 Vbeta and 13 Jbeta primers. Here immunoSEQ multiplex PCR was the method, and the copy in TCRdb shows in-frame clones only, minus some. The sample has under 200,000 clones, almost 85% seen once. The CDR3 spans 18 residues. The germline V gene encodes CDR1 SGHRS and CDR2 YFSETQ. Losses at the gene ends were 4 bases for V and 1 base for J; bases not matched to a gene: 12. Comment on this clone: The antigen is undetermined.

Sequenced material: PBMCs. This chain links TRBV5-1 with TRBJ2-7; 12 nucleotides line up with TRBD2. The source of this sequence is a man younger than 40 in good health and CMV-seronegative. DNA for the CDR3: TGCGCCAGCAGCGTGTCTAGCGGGGGGGCGATGGTTTCCTACGAGCAGTACTTC. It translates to CASSVSSGGAMVSYEQYF.